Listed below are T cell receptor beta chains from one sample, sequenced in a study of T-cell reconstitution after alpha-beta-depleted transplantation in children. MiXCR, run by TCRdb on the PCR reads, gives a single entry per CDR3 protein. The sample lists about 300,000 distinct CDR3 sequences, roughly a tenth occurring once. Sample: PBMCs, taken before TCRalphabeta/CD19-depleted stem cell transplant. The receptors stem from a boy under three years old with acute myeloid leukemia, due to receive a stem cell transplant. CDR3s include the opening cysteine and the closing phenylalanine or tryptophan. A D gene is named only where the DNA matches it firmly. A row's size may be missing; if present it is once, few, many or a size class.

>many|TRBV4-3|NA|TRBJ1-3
CASSRRPGVGDTIYF
TGCGCCAGCAGCCGCCGTCCAGGGGTCGGAGACACCATATATTTT
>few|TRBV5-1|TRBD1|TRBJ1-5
CAISPDRGLNSNQPQHF
TGCGCCATCAGCCCGGACAGGGGGCTAAATAGCAATCAGCCCCAGCATTTT
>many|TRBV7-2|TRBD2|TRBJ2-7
CASSLDPSGNYEQYF
TGTGCCAGCAGCTTAGACCCTAGCGGGAACTACGAGCAGTACTTC
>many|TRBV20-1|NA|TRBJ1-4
CSARAGPGDEKLFF
TGCAGTGCTAGGGCCGGGCCGGGGGATGAAAAACTGTTTTTT
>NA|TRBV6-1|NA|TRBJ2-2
CASRPHRPLGTGELFF
TGTGCCAGCCGACCGCACAGGCCCTTAGGGACCGGGGAGCTGTTTTTT
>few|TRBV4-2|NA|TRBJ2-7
CASGRDGSYEQYF
TGTGCCAGCGGCCGGGACGGCTCCTACGAGCAGTACTTC
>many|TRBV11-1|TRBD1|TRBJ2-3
CASSFGQGRTDTQYF
TGTGCCAGCAGCTTCGGACAGGGGCGCACAGATACGCAGTATTTT
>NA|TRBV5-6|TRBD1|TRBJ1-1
CASSLTGVLGSEAFF
TGTGCCAGCAGCTTGACAGGGGTCCTAGGCTCTGAAGCTTTCTTT
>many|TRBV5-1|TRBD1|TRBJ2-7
CASSWGQSYEQYF
TGCGCCAGCAGCTGGGGACAGTCCTACGAGCAGTACTTC
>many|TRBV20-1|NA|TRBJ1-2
CSARQGNYGYTF
TGCAGTGCTAGACAGGGTAACTATGGCTACACCTTC
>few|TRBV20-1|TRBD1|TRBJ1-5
CSARGQGSQPQHF
TGCAGTGCTAGAGGACAGGGTAGTCAGCCCCAGCATTTT
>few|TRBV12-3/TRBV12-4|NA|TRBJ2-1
CASSSDRLENEQFF
TGTGCCAGCAGTTCAGACAGGTTGGAGAATGAGCAGTTCTTC
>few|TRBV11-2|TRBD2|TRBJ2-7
CASSLARLAGVEQYF
TGTGCCAGCAGCTTAGCGCGACTAGCGGGAGTCGAGCAGTACTTC
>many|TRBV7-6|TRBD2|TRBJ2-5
CARSPVAGSETQYF
TGTGCCAGGAGCCCTGTAGCGGGGTCGGAGACCCAGTACTTC
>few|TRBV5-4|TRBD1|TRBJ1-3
CASSSGTGIGNTIYF
TGTGCCAGCAGCTCCGGGACAGGGATCGGAAACACCATATATTTT
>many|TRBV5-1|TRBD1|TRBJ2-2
CASSLAAGGRTGELFF
TGCGCCAGCAGCTTGGCCGCAGGGGGCCGGACCGGGGAGCTGTTTTTT
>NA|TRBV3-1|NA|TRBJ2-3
CASSRVVDTDTQYF
TGTGCCAGCAGCAGGGTCGTGGATACAGATACGCAGTATTTT
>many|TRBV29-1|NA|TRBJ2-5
CSVGAGQETQYF
TGCAGCGTTGGGGCGGGGCAAGAGACCCAGTACTTC
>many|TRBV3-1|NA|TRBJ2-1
CASSQEGLTRRYSSYNEQFF
TGTGCCAGCAGCCAAGAAGGCTTGACCCGGCGGTATAGCTCCTACAATGAGCAGTTCTTC
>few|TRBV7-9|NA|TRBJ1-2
CASSRGPGVNYGYTF
TGTGCCAGCAGCCGAGGCCCGGGTGTCAACTATGGCTACACCTTC
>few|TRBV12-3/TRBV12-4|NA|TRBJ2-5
CASSLLQGETQYF
TGTGCCAGCAGTCTCCTTCAGGGGGAGACCCAGTACTTC
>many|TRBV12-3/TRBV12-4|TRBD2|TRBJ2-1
CASSLARLAGDFYNEQFF
TGTGCCAGCAGTTTAGCGCGGCTAGCGGGAGATTTCTACAATGAGCAGTTCTTC
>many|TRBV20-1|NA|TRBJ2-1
CSGQPGTSNEQFF
TGCAGTGGTCAGCCAGGGACCTCCAATGAGCAGTTCTTC
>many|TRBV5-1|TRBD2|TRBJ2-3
CASSLTSGITDTQYF
TGCGCCAGCAGCTTGACTAGCGGTATCACAGATACGCAGTATTTT
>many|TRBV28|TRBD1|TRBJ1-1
CASSGTGWRKENTEAFF
TGTGCCAGCAGTGGGACAGGGTGGCGTAAGGAGAACACTGAAGCTTTCTTT
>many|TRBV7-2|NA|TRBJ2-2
CASSLPSAGELF
TGTGCCAGCAGCTTACCTAGCGCCGGGGAGCTTTTT
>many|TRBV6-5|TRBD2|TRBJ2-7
CASSYLAGAPYEQYF
TGTGCCAGCAGTTACTTAGCGGGAGCTCCCTACGAGCAGTACTTC
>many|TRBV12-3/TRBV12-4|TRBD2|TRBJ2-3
CASSYGLVTDTQYF
TGTGCCAGCAGCTATGGACTAGTCACAGATACGCAGTATTTT
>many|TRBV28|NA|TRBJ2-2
CASSPSDTGELFF
TGTGCCAGCAGTCCCTCAGACACCGGGGAGCTGTTTTTT
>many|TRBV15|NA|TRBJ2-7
CATSREWGTYEQYF
TGTGCCACCAGCAGAGAATGGGGGACCTACGAGCAGTACTTC
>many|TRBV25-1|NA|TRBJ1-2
CASSEPSGPSYTF
TGTGCCAGCAGTGAACCCTCCGGTCCTAGCTACACCTTC
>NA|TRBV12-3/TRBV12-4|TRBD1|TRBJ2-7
CASSSSTPGQGSYEQYF
TGTGCCAGCAGTTCATCAACTCCGGGACAGGGGTCCTACGAGCAGTACTTC
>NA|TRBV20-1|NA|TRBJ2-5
CSAPGTKRETQYF
TGCAGTGCCCCTGGGACGAAAAGGGAGACCCAGTACTTC
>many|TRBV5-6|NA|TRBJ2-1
CASSAVEGKQFF
TGTGCCAGCAGCGCAGTTGAGGGAAAGCAGTTCTTC
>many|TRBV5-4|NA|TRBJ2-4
CASSDRSGENIQYF
TGTGCCAGCAGCGATAGGTCTGGAGAAAACATTCAGTACTTC
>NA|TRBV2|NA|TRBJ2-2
CASSEHRGALGTGELFF
TGTGCCAGCAGTGAACATAGAGGGGCGTTAGGAACCGGGGAGCTGTTTTTT
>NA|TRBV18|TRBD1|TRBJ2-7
CASFRDSFYEQYF
TGTGCCAGCTTCCGGGACAGTTTCTACGAGCAGTACTTC
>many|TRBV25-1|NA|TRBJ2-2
CASVGGAANTGELFF
TGTGCCAGCGTTGGCGGGGCAGCGAACACCGGGGAGCTGTTTTTT
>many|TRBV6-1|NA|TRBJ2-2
CASRDWINTGELFF
TGTGCCAGCAGGGACTGGATCAACACCGGGGAGCTGTTTTTT
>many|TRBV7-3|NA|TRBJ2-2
CASSLASPDTGELFF
TGTGCCAGCAGCTTGGCTAGTCCGGACACCGGGGAGCTGTTTTTT
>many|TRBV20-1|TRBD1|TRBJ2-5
CSARGTVQETQYF
TGCAGTGCTAGGGGGACAGTTCAAGAGACCCAGTACTTC
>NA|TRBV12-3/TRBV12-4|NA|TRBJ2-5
CASSFGGTRETQYF
TGTGCCAGCAGTTTCGGCGGGACAAGAGAGACCCAGTACTTC
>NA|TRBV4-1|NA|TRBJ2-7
CASSPTYGQPVASYEQYF
TGCGCCAGCAGCCCTACCTACGGACAGCCCGTGGCCTCCTACGAGCAGTACTTC
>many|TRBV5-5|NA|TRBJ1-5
CASSLGYSNQPQHF
TGTGCCAGCAGCTTGGGCTATAGCAATCAGCCCCAGCATTTT
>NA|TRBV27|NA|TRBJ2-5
CASSLSYGKETQYF
TGTGCCAGCAGTTTATCGTACGGTAAAGAGACCCAGTACTTC
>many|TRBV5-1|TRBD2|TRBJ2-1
CASSLALAFYNEQFF
TGCGCCAGCAGCTTGGCACTAGCGTTCTACAATGAGCAGTTCTTC
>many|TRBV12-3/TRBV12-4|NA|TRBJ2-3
CASSFRGTGTDTQYF
TGTGCCAGCAGTTTTCGTGGAACGGGCACAGATACGCAGTATTTT
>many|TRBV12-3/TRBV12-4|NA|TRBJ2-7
CASSLVSPVDEQYF
TGTGCCAGCAGTTTAGTCTCCCCGGTGGACGAGCAGTACTTC
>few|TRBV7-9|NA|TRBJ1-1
CASSPRRRDPEAFF
TGTGCCAGCAGCCCCAGACGTCGGGACCCTGAAGCTTTCTTT
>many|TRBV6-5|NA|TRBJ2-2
CASSYLGRAGELFF
TGTGCCAGCAGTTACCTCGGGCGGGCCGGGGAGCTGTTTTTT
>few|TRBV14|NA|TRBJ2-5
CASSQEGRARETQYF
TGTGCCAGCAGCCAAGAAGGCAGGGCCAGGGAGACCCAGTACTTC
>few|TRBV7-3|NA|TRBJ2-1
CASSLNGVTGWFF
TGTGCCAGCAGCTTAAATGGGGTGACAGGATGGTTCTTC
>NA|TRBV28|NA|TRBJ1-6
CASRTPTYNSPLHF
TGTGCCAGCAGGACTCCGACCTATAATTCACCCCTCCACTTT